These T cell receptor beta chains were read from a single sample in a study of OX40 agonist ivuxolimab in advanced cancers. The method was immunoSEQ multiplex PCR; TCRdb's version includes in-frame clones alone and lacks a portion of them. The data contain about 99,000 clones, around nine tenths of them singletons. Specimen: CD4+ or CD8+ T cells sorted from blood, collected in a trial of the OX40 agonist ivuxolimab. The receptors stem from an adult with an advanced solid tumor such as melanoma, head and neck, liver or kidney cancer. CDR3s include the opening cysteine and the closing phenylalanine or tryptophan. Fields, in order: D gene, J gene, clone size, V gene, CDR3 DNA, CDR3 protein. D genes are given only for firm matches. A row's size may be missing; if present it is once, few, many or a size class.

>.|TRBJ2-1|.|TRBV19
TGTGCCAGTAGTACTTCCCTAGGCGGGGTCTACAATGAGCAGTTCTTC
CASSTSLGGVYNEQFF
>.|TRBJ2-1|.|TRBV27
TGTGCCAGCAAACTAGCTAATTCCTACAATGAGCAGTTCTTC
CASKLANSYNEQFF
>TRBD1|TRBJ2-7|.|TRBV7-2
TGTGCCAGCAGCCTCGGACAGGGGGCGTACGAGCAGTACTTC
CASSLGQGAYEQYF
>TRBD2|TRBJ2-7|.|TRBV28
TGTGCCAGCAGATTTAGCGGGAGCCCCTCCTACGAGCAGTACTTC
CASRFSGSPSYEQYF
>.|TRBJ1-1|.|TRBV5-1
TGCGCCAGCAGCTTGCAGCAGAACACTGAAGCTTTCTTT
CASSLQQNTEAFF
>.|TRBJ2-1|.|TRBV6-6
TGTGCCAGCAGTTATGCCGGGAATGAGCAGTTCTTC
CASSYAGNEQFF
>TRBD1|TRBJ2-7|.|TRBV5-1
TGCGCCAGCAGCTTCGGGGCAGCGGGACAGGGCTACGAGCAGTACTTC
CASSFGAAGQGYEQYF
>TRBD2|TRBJ2-3|.|TRBV11-2
TGTGCCAGCAGCAGACTAGCGGGAGCGACAGATACGCAGTATTTT
CASSRLAGATDTQYF
>.|TRBJ2-2|once|TRBV4-1
TGCGCCAGCAGCCTCCAATGGGGAGGGGGCGGGGAGCTGTTTTTT
CASSLQWGGGGELFF
>TRBD2|TRBJ2-5|.|TRBV28
TGTGCCAGCATCTCTAGCGGGAGGCCCCTACAAGAGACCCAGTACTTC
CASISSGRPLQETQYF
>TRBD2|TRBJ2-2|.|TRBV4-3
TGCGCCAGCAGCCAAGAAATCGGGCTAGCGGGAGGGTACACCGGGGAGCTGTTTTTT
CASSQEIGLAGGYTGELFF
>.|TRBJ1-1|.|TRBV9
TGTGCCAGCAGCCGACAACAGACCATGAACACTGAAGCTTTCTTT
CASSRQQTMNTEAFF
>.|TRBJ2-6|once|TRBV5-1
TGCGCCAGCAGCCCCACTGAAGGCTCTGGGGCCAACGTCCTGACTTTC
CASSPTEGSGANVLTF
>TRBD1|TRBJ1-5|.|TRBV6-5
TGTGCCAGCAGAGGGACAGGGGATGGAGGGCAGCCCCAGCATTTT
CASRGTGDGGQPQHF
>TRBD1|TRBJ2-1|few|TRBV28
TGTGCCAGCAGTTTTTCCGGACAGGGATATGATGAGCAGTTCTTC
CASSFSGQGYDEQFF
>.|TRBJ1-2|.|TRBV10-3
TGTGCCATCAGTCCACAGGATCGAGGTGGCTACACCTTC
CAISPQDRGGYTF
>TRBD2|TRBJ2-2|few|TRBV7-3
TGTGCCAGCAGCTTAACCGGACTAGGAGCGAACACCGGGGAGCTGTTTTTT
CASSLTGLGANTGELFF
>TRBD2|TRBJ2-3|.|TRBV10-1
TGCGCCAGCAGTCCTAGCGGGCGAAGCACAGATACGCAGTATTTT
CASSPSGRSTDTQYF
>.|TRBJ2-7|.|TRBV19
TGTGCCAGTAGTATTGGCCAGGGGGGGTCCTACGAGCAGTACTTC
CASSIGQGGSYEQYF
>TRBD2|TRBJ2-1|.|TRBV4-1
TGCGCCAGCAGCCATGGGGGACTAGCGGGAAGCGATGAGCAGTTCTTC
CASSHGGLAGSDEQFF
>.|TRBJ2-1|.|TRBV5-5
TGTGCCAGCAGCTTGGGACAGGTGCGTTACAATGAGCAGTTCTTC
CASSLGQVRYNEQFF
>TRBD2|TRBJ2-3|few|TRBV7-8
TGTGCCAGCAGCCGGGAGGAGGTGAGCACAGATACGCAGTATTTT
CASSREEVSTDTQYF
>TRBD1|TRBJ1-5|.|TRBV19
TGTGCCAGTAGCGAGAAAAAGGGGACAGGAGGCAATCAGCCCCAGCATTTT
CASSEKKGTGGNQPQHF
>TRBD1|TRBJ2-4|.|TRBV4-1
TGCGCCAGCAGCCTAGATTCTGGGACAGGGGTAAACATTCAGTACTTC
CASSLDSGTGVNIQYF
>.|TRBJ2-1|.|TRBV6-6
TGTGCCAGCAGTTTTGAGAGCGGAGGGCAGTTCTTC
CASSFESGGQFF
>.|TRBJ2-7|.|TRBV7-2
TGTGCCAGCAGCTTAGTGTCCACTACCTACGAGCAGTACTTC
CASSLVSTTYEQYF
>TRBD1|TRBJ1-2|.|TRBV4-3
TGCGCCAGCAGCCAGACAACAGGGGCGCTAAGGTATGGCTACACCTTC
CASSQTTGALRYGYTF
>.|TRBJ2-1|.|TRBV4-1
TGCGCCAGCAGCCATCTACAGCGCAGCTCCTACAATGAGCAGTTCTTC
CASSHLQRSSYNEQFF
>TRBD2|TRBJ2-1|.|TRBV10-2
TGCGCCAGCCGGACTAGCGGGAGGGGAAATGAGCAGTTCTTC
CASRTSGRGNEQFF